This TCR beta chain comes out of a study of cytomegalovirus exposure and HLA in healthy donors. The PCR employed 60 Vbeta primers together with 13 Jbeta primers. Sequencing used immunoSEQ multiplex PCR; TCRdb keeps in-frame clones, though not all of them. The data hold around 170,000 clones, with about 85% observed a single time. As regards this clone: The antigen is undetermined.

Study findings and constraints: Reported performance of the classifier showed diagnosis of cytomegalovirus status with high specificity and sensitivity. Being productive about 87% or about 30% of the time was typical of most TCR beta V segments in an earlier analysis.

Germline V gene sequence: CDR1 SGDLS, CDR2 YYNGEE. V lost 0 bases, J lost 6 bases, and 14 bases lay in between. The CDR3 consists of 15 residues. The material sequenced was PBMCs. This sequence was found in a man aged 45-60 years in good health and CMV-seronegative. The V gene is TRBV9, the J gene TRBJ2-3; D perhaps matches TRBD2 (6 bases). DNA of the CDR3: TGTGCCAGCAGCGTAGACGTGGGGGGTCCGGATACGCAGTATTTT. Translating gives CASSVDVGGPDTQYF.